This is a list of T cell receptor beta chains from one sample in a study of control samples from healthy donors and cancer patients. TCRdb keeps only in-frame clones here, not all; method: immunoSEQ multiplex PCR. The table includes approximately 100,000 clones, roughly 90% detected once. Sequencing input: blood. The receptors here all came from a human donor in good health. The donor label of this sample is uncertain. Each CDR3 is given with its conserved first and last residue. The order of the fields is clone size, J gene, CDR3 length, D gene, V gene, CDR3 protein, CDR3 DNA. D genes are given only for firm matches. Rows may omit the clone size; those that give it use once, few, many or a size class.

abundance: NA; j_gene: TRBJ1-2; len: 15; d_gene: TRBD1; v_gene: TRBV4-3; CDR3aa: CASSPARGLIVGYTF; CDR3nt: TGCGCCAGCAGCCCAGCCAGGGGGCTAATAGTTGGCTACACCTTC
abundance: NA; j_gene: TRBJ1-4; len: 15; d_gene: TRBD1; v_gene: TRBV14; CDR3aa: CASSQGGTAFEKLFF; CDR3nt: TGTGCCAGCAGCCAAGGTGGGACAGCCTTTGAAAAACTGTTTTTT
abundance: NA; j_gene: TRBJ2-2; len: 12; d_gene: NA; v_gene: TRBV6-6; CDR3aa: CATQRATGELFF; CDR3nt: TGTGCCACCCAGCGGGCGACCGGGGAGCTGTTTTTT
abundance: few; j_gene: TRBJ1-4; len: 16; d_gene: TRBD1; v_gene: TRBV18; CDR3aa: CASSSGQGRANEKLFF; CDR3nt: TGTGCCAGCTCATCTGGACAGGGAAGGGCTAATGAAAAACTGTTTTTT
abundance: NA; j_gene: TRBJ1-2; len: 13; d_gene: NA; v_gene: TRBV5-1; CDR3aa: CASSLGGSMDYTF; CDR3nt: TGCGCCAGCAGCTTGGGGGGGTCTATGGACTACACCTTC
abundance: NA; j_gene: TRBJ2-2; len: 14; d_gene: NA; v_gene: TRBV19; CDR3aa: CASSIDRVSGELFF; CDR3nt: TGTGCCAGTAGTATCGACCGGGTCAGCGGGGAGCTGTTTTTT
abundance: once; j_gene: TRBJ1-2; len: 17; d_gene: NA; v_gene: TRBV4-3; CDR3aa: CASSQVSGTSLNYGYTF; CDR3nt: TGCGCCAGCAGCCAAGTATCTGGGACATCGCTTAACTATGGCTACACCTTC
abundance: NA; j_gene: TRBJ1-6; len: 15; d_gene: NA; v_gene: TRBV15; CDR3aa: CATSSPAPEGSPLHF; CDR3nt: TGTGCCACCAGCAGCCCGGCTCCGGAAGGGTCACCCCTCCACTTT
abundance: NA; j_gene: TRBJ2-1; len: 15; d_gene: TRBD1; v_gene: TRBV7-7; CDR3aa: CASSWDSRSYNEQFF; CDR3nt: TGTGCTAGCTCGTGGGACAGCCGCTCCTACAATGAGCAGTTCTTC
abundance: NA; j_gene: TRBJ1-2; len: 11; d_gene: NA; v_gene: TRBV30; CDR3aa: CAWSGIYGYTF; CDR3nt: TGTGCCTGGAGTGGGATTTATGGCTACACCTTC
abundance: NA; j_gene: TRBJ1-2; len: 15; d_gene: NA; v_gene: TRBV7-9; CDR3aa: CASSLLGSKSYGYTF; CDR3nt: TGTGCCAGCAGCTTATTAGGCAGCAAATCCTATGGCTACACCTTC
abundance: NA; j_gene: TRBJ1-1; len: 14; d_gene: NA; v_gene: TRBV6-5; CDR3aa: CASSKGGIDTEAFF; CDR3nt: TGTGCCAGCAGCAAAGGGGGAATCGACACTGAAGCTTTCTTT
abundance: NA; j_gene: TRBJ2-3; len: 15; d_gene: NA; v_gene: TRBV6-1; CDR3aa: CASSEAGGRKDTQYF; CDR3nt: TGTGCCAGCAGTGAAGCGGGGGGGCGTAAAGATACGCAGTATTTT
abundance: NA; j_gene: TRBJ1-2; len: 11; d_gene: NA; v_gene: TRBV30; CDR3aa: CAWSGGYGYTF; CDR3nt: TGTGCCTGGAGTGGCGGCTATGGCTACACCTTC
abundance: NA; j_gene: TRBJ2-5; len: 14; d_gene: TRBD1; v_gene: TRBV5-1; CDR3aa: CASSQLQGRETQYF; CDR3nt: TGCGCCAGCAGCCAACTACAGGGGAGAGAGACCCAGTACTTC
abundance: NA; j_gene: TRBJ1-2; len: 13; d_gene: NA; v_gene: TRBV5-4; CDR3aa: CASSLGGDYGYTF; CDR3nt: TGTGCCAGCAGCTTGGGGGGGGACTATGGCTACACCTTC
abundance: NA; j_gene: TRBJ1-2; len: 14; d_gene: TRBD1; v_gene: TRBV19; CDR3aa: CASTWDRENYGYTF; CDR3nt: TGTGCCAGTACTTGGGACAGGGAGAACTATGGCTACACCTTC
abundance: NA; j_gene: TRBJ1-1; len: 13; d_gene: NA; v_gene: TRBV10-3; CDR3aa: CAISEDSTLKAFF; CDR3nt: TGTGCCATCAGTGAAGACAGCACACTGAAGGCTTTCTTT
abundance: NA; j_gene: TRBJ1-1; len: 12; d_gene: NA; v_gene: TRBV28; CDR3aa: CASSPGREEAFF; CDR3nt: TGTGCCAGCAGTCCAGGACGGGAGGAAGCTTTCTTT
abundance: NA; j_gene: TRBJ2-6; len: 15; d_gene: NA; v_gene: TRBV5-1; CDR3aa: CASSAGQTGANVLTF; CDR3nt: TGCGCCAGCAGCGCGGGACAGACTGGGGCCAACGTCCTGACTTTC
abundance: NA; j_gene: TRBJ2-7; len: 12; d_gene: NA; v_gene: TRBV28; CDR3aa: CASSLPGRRLYF; CDR3nt: TGTGCCAGCAGTTTACCCGGAAGGCGACTGTACTTC
abundance: NA; j_gene: TRBJ1-2; len: 15; d_gene: TRBD1; v_gene: TRBV6-5; CDR3aa: CASSYSAVTGGGYTF; CDR3nt: TGTGCCAGCAGTTACTCGGCGGTTACAGGGGGAGGCTACACCTTC
abundance: NA; j_gene: TRBJ2-7; len: 13; d_gene: NA; v_gene: TRBV10-3; CDR3aa: CAISGGTYYEQYF; CDR3nt: TGTGCCATCAGTGGCGGGACATACTACGAGCAGTACTTC
abundance: NA; j_gene: TRBJ1-6; len: 14; d_gene: NA; v_gene: TRBV6-5; CDR3aa: CASSYVGINSPLHF; CDR3nt: TGTGCCAGCAGTTACGTAGGGATTAATTCACCCCTCCACTTT
abundance: NA; j_gene: TRBJ1-1; len: 15; d_gene: NA; v_gene: TRBV7-6; CDR3aa: CASSKASGKNTEAFF; CDR3nt: TGTGCCAGCAGCAAAGCGAGCGGGAAGAACACTGAAGCTTTCTTT
abundance: once; j_gene: TRBJ1-4; len: 11; d_gene: NA; v_gene: TRBV30; CDR3aa: CAWRRGEKLFF; CDR3nt: TGTGCCTGGCGCCGTGGTGAAAAACTGTTTTTT
abundance: NA; j_gene: TRBJ2-1; len: 14; d_gene: TRBD1; v_gene: TRBV6-5; CDR3aa: CASSYSSRGYEQFF; CDR3nt: TGTGCCAGCAGTTACTCGAGCAGGGGGTACGAGCAGTTCTTC
abundance: NA; j_gene: TRBJ1-1; len: 12; d_gene: NA; v_gene: TRBV29-1; CDR3aa: CSARRGPTEAFF; CDR3nt: TGCAGCGCCCGACGGGGACCCACTGAAGCTTTCTTT
abundance: NA; j_gene: TRBJ2-1; len: 14; d_gene: NA; v_gene: TRBV18; CDR3aa: CASSGLAVDNEQFF; CDR3nt: TGTGCCAGCTCGGGTTTGGCCGTCGACAATGAGCAGTTCTTC
abundance: NA; j_gene: TRBJ1-6; len: 17; d_gene: TRBD1; v_gene: TRBV7-2; CDR3aa: CASSLALRQGGGSPLHF; CDR3nt: TGTGCCAGCAGCTTAGCCCTGCGACAGGGGGGAGGATCACCCCTCCACTTT
abundance: NA; j_gene: TRBJ1-1; len: 13; d_gene: NA; v_gene: TRBV30; CDR3aa: CAWSKTANTEAFF; CDR3nt: TGTGCCTGGAGTAAAACTGCGAACACTGAAGCTTTCTTT
abundance: NA; j_gene: TRBJ1-2; len: 14; d_gene: TRBD1; v_gene: TRBV6-5; CDR3aa: CASSKPGQTYGYTF; CDR3nt: TGTGCCAGCAGTAAACCGGGACAGACCTATGGCTACACCTTC
abundance: NA; j_gene: TRBJ2-2; len: 17; d_gene: NA; v_gene: TRBV19; CDR3aa: CASSHGAGRTNTGELFF; CDR3nt: TGTGCCAGTAGCCACGGGGCGGGACGTACGAACACCGGGGAGCTGTTTTTT
abundance: NA; j_gene: TRBJ1-5; len: 15; d_gene: NA; v_gene: TRBV18; CDR3aa: CASSLNRANNQPQHF; CDR3nt: TGTGCCAGCTCACTAAACCGGGCCAACAATCAGCCCCAGCATTTT
abundance: few; j_gene: TRBJ2-1; len: 13; d_gene: NA; v_gene: TRBV14; CDR3aa: CASSQVIEGSQFF; CDR3nt: TGTGCCAGCAGCCAAGTAATCGAGGGTTCGCAGTTCTTC
abundance: NA; j_gene: TRBJ2-7; len: 16; d_gene: TRBD2; v_gene: TRBV4-1; CDR3aa: CASSQIWTSGEYEQYF; CDR3nt: TGCGCCAGCAGCCAAATATGGACTAGCGGGGAGTACGAGCAGTACTTC
abundance: NA; j_gene: TRBJ2-1; len: 15; d_gene: TRBD1; v_gene: TRBV11-3; CDR3aa: CASSSGTGSYNEQFF; CDR3nt: TGTGCCAGCAGTTCCGGGACAGGGTCCTACAATGAGCAGTTCTTC
abundance: NA; j_gene: TRBJ1-1; len: 12; d_gene: NA; v_gene: TRBV19; CDR3aa: CASSIRADRAFF; CDR3nt: TGTGCCAGTAGTATTAGGGCGGATCGAGCTTTCTTT
abundance: NA; j_gene: TRBJ1-1; len: 14; d_gene: NA; v_gene: TRBV12-5; CDR3aa: CASGGGQENTEAFF; CDR3nt: TGTGCTAGTGGGGGGGGACAAGAAAACACTGAAGCTTTCTTT
abundance: once; j_gene: TRBJ2-2; len: 16; d_gene: NA; v_gene: TRBV7-8; CDR3aa: CASSLSARTNTGELFF; CDR3nt: TGTGCCAGCAGCCTATCAGCGCGGACGAACACCGGGGAGCTGTTTTTT
abundance: NA; j_gene: TRBJ1-1; len: 13; d_gene: NA; v_gene: TRBV7-2; CDR3aa: CASSLAVTVEAFF; CDR3nt: TGTGCCAGCAGCTTAGCGGTGACAGTTGAAGCTTTCTTT
abundance: NA; j_gene: TRBJ2-5; len: 17; d_gene: NA; v_gene: TRBV9; CDR3aa: CASSVGRVLDDQETQYF; CDR3nt: TGTGCCAGCAGCGTAGGTAGGGTCCTAGACGACCAAGAGACCCAGTACTTC